These 31 T cell receptor beta chains came from one sample sequenced in a study of T cell responses to AZD1222 COVID-19 vaccine. TCRdb's copy holds only in-frame clones and misses some; the assay was immunoSEQ multiplex PCR. The table includes 95,000 to 100,000 clones, roughly nine tenths detected once. The input for sequencing was peripheral blood, taken on day 0 of AZD1222 vaccination. The receptor set was obtained from an adult in good health.

V gene TRBV27 combines with J gene TRBJ1-3; 8 positions match TRBD1. The germline V gene encodes CDR1 MNHEY and CDR2 SMNVEV (reference sequence). This CDR3 is 14 amino acids long. The junction had 6 bases not matched to a gene; V was cut back by 7 bases and J by 4 bases. The CDR3 nucleotides read TGTGCCAGCACCCCCGGACAGGGAGGAAACACCATATATTTT. As protein: CASTPGQGGNTIYF.

This chain uses TRBV6-5 with TRBJ2-7; 7 bases are a match to TRBD1. The CDR3 runs 12 residues. Germline CDR1 is MNHEY and CDR2 is SVGAGI. After removal of 9 bases from V and 7 bases from J, the junction contained 9 bases not matched to a gene. The CDR3: CASLDRAGEQYF. The DNA for the CDR3 is TGTGCCAGTCTAGACAGGGCCGGGGAGCAGTACTTC.

J is TRBJ2-7 and V is TRBV5-4, with 9 bases lining up with TRBD1. Germline V gene sequence: CDR1 SGHNT, CDR2 YYREEE (reference sequence). The CDR3 length is 16 residues. Germline trimming cut 0 bases from V and 3 bases from J; bases unmatched to any gene: 7. CDR3 nucleotides: TGTGCCAGCAGCTTGGGAGGGACAGGGATTTTCTACGAGCAGTACTTC. Residues: CASSLGGTGIFYEQYF.

V usage is TRBV7-9 and J usage is TRBJ2-1; D call uncertain. The CDR3 runs 13 residues. CDR1 SEHNR and CDR2 FQNEAQ come from the germline V gene (reference sequence). Trimming shortened V by 1 base and J by 2 bases, and 3 bases separated the two germline ends. The DNA of the CDR3 is TGTGCCAGCAGCTTAGATGCCTACAATGAGCAGTTCTTC. It yields the protein CASSLDAYNEQFF.

V and J are TRBV28 and TRBJ2-7; TRBD2 matches at 15 bases. Germline values: CDR1 MDHEN, CDR2 SYDVKM. Germline trimming cut 4 bases from V and 4 bases from J; bases unmatched to any gene: 5. The CDR3 has 16 residues. The CDR3 DNA is TGTGCCAGCAGTTCGATGGGACTAGCGGGAGGTTACGAGCAGTACTTC. Translation: CASSSMGLAGGYEQYF.

The chain has TRBV7-9 and TRBJ2-5, with D uncertain. The V end lost 0 bases, the J end lost 0 bases, and 11 bases lay between the germline ends. The CDR3 extends over 16 amino acids. The germline V gene has CDR1 SEHNR and CDR2 FQNEAQ (reference sequence). The CDR3 DNA reads as TGTGCCAGCAGCTTAGCTTCCCTGACAAACCAAGAGACCCAGTACTTC. Translated: CASSLASLTNQETQYF.

The chain recombines TRBV29-1 with TRBJ1-1; D unresolved. Deletions cut 7 bases from V and 5 bases from J, with 14 bases between. In germline, CDR1 is SQVTM, CDR2 ANQGSEA. This CDR3 comprises 12 residues. CDR3 region: CSGGSEETEAFF. DNA for the CDR3: TGCAGCGGAGGGAGCGAGGAGACTGAAGCTTTCTTT.

The V gene is TRBV6-5, the J gene TRBJ1-2; 9 bases agree with TRBD1. Germline CDR1 and CDR2: MNHEY and SVGAGI. This CDR3 is 16 amino acids long. The ends lost 0 bases at V and 4 bases at J; junction bases unmatched: 6. The DNA for the CDR3 is TGTGCCAGCAGTTACTCGGGACAGGGAGGCAGCTATGGCTACACCTTC. It translates to CASSYSGQGGSYGYTF.

The chain employs TRBV3-1 (or the pseudogene TRBV3-2) and TRBJ1-5; 8 bases agree with TRBD1. This CDR3 is 15 amino acids long. V was pared by 3 bases and J by 3 bases, with 4 bases of the junction left unmatched. Germline assignment: CDR1 LGHDT and CDR2 YNNKEL (reference sequence). DNA of the CDR3: TGTGCCAGCAGCCAGGGACAGGTGGACAATCAGCCCCAGCATTTT. Its protein product is CASSQGQVDNQPQHF.

The J gene is TRBJ1-3, the V gene TRBV4-1, with 9 bases aligning to TRBD1. The trim removed 4 bases at V and 0 bases at J, leaving 7 bases unmatched. The germline V gene has CDR1 MGHRA and CDR2 YSYEKL. The CDR3 is 17 amino acids. The CDR3 sequence is CASSPRGTGFSGNTIYF. The CDR3, as DNA: TGCGCCAGCAGCCCCCGTGGGACAGGGTTCTCTGGAAACACCATATATTTT.

The J gene is TRBJ2-1, the V gene TRBV6-5, with TRBD2 identical over 11 bases. The V segment lost 6 bases and the J segment 4 bases; nucleotides outside the gene matches: 5. The CDR3 has 15 amino acids. Germline CDR1 reads MNHEY; CDR2 reads SVGAGI. This CDR3 reads CASSLSSGGYNEQFF. CDR3 sequence (DNA): TGTGCCAGCAGCCTATCTAGCGGGGGGTACAATGAGCAGTTCTTC.

The chain employs TRBV28 and TRBJ1-2; 9 bases align to TRBD1. Germline values: CDR1 MDHEN, CDR2 SYDVKM. This CDR3 comprises 15 residues. V was clipped by 5 bases and J by 7 bases; unmatched bases: 11. The CDR3 region has the DNA TGTGCCAGCAGTCCCCAAACAGGGGGCAATCGTGGCTACACCTTC. Translated: CASSPQTGGNRGYTF.

The genes are TRBV5-1 and TRBJ1-1; 7 bases agree with TRBD1. Germline trimming cut 4 bases from V and 2 bases from J; bases unmatched to any gene: 8. The CDR3 consists of 15 residues. Per germline, CDR1 SGHRS and CDR2 YFSETQ. CDR3 region: CASSGIGTANTEAFF. The CDR3 nucleotides are TGCGCCAGCAGCGGAATCGGGACAGCTAACACTGAAGCTTTCTTT. Drawing the rest from reference TRBV5-1 and TRBJ1-1, the complete variable domain is KAGVTQTPRYLIKTRGQQVTLSCSPISGHRSVSWYQQTPGQGLQFLFEYFSETQRNKGNFPGRFSGRQFSNSRSEMNVSTLELGDSALYLCASSGIGTANTEAFFGQGTRLTVV.

V usage is TRBV9 and J usage is TRBJ2-6, with 11 bases that match TRBD1. V gave up 4 bases and J gave up 4 bases; unmatched junction bases: 7. The CDR3 contains 17 residues. Germline V lookup: CDR1 SGDLS, CDR2 YYNGEE. The CDR3 sequence: CASSSRDRGTGANVLTF. The CDR3 region has the DNA TGTGCCAGCAGCAGCCGGGACAGGGGGACAGGGGCCAACGTCCTGACTTTC.

This clone was detected only a few times. Other DNA sequences in this specimen translate into the identical CDR3. This chain joins TRBV7-2 and TRBJ1-5; D not certain. Trimming cost V 1 base and J 7 bases, with 8 bases left between them. Germline values: CDR1 SGHTA, CDR2 FQGNSA. The CDR3 has 13 residues. The chain's CDR3 is CASSLEGFQPQHF. CDR3 DNA sequence: TGTGCCAGCAGCTTAGAGGGTTTCCAGCCCCAGCATTTT.

This clone was observed a handful of times. This sequence joins TRBV3-1 (or the pseudogene TRBV3-2) and TRBJ1-4; unclear D gene. This CDR3 spans 17 amino acids. V was pared by 1 base and J by 8 bases, with 20 bases between. Germline CDR1 and CDR2: LGHDT and YNNKEL (reference sequence). Here the CDR3 DNA reads TGTGCCAGCAGCCAAGCCCGTGTGACCCTAGCCCCGGAAAAACTGTTTTTT. Translated, it gives CASSQARVTLAPEKLFF.

The genes are TRBV27 and TRBJ2-3; TRBD1 matches 12 bases. The ends lost 7 bases at V and 3 bases at J; junction bases unmatched: 20. This CDR3 region has 20 residues. CDR1 is MNHEY and CDR2 is SMNVEV in the germline V gene (reference sequence). The CDR3 DNA is TGTGCCAGCACCTACGGGGGACAGGGGGCATACCCTCCGGGGACAGATACGCAGTATTTT. The encoded protein is CASTYGGQGAYPPGTDTQYF.

V and J are TRBV7-9 and TRBJ2-7; no clear D. V lost 4 bases and J 3 bases, leaving 25 bases between the germline ends. This CDR3 spans 18 amino acids. The germline CDR1 and CDR2 sequences are SEHNR and FQNEAQ (reference sequence). The CDR3 DNA reads as TGTGCCAGCAGCTCCATCCCCTTTGAAGGGTTAAGGTACTACGAGCAGTACTTC. Its protein product is CASSSIPFEGLRYYEQYF.

The gene calls are TRBV2 and TRBJ1-4; D is possibly TRBD1 (5 bases). Germline CDR1 SNHLY, CDR2 FYNNEI. V lost 4 bases to trimming and J lost 10 bases, with 13 bases between them. The CDR3 extends over 13 amino acids. CDR3 nucleotides: TGTGCCAGCAGTGGGGGCAGGGAGACAAAACTGTTTTTT. Translating it yields CASSGGRETKLFF.

The chain links TRBV18 to TRBJ2-5, with no clear D. Between the trimmed V and J ends, which lost 0 bases and 0 bases, there was a span of 2 bases. CDR3 length equals 13 residues. Germline-derived CDR1 and CDR2 are KGHSH and LQKENI. For the CDR3, the DNA is TGTGCCAGCTCACCACCCAACCAAGAGACCCAGTACTTC. Amino acid sequence: CASSPPNQETQYF.

The chain combines TRBV5-1 with TRBJ1-1; D perhaps matches TRBD1 (5 bases). V dropped 0 bases and J dropped 0 bases, with 12 bases sitting between them. Germline V CDR1 and CDR2: SGHRS, YFSETQ. The CDR3 is 16 amino acids. The CDR3 reads CASSLASRQMNTEAFF. The CDR3 region has the DNA TGCGCCAGCAGCTTGGCCTCCCGACAGATGAACACTGAAGCTTTCTTT.

This clone appeared once. The chain links TRBV7-2 to TRBJ1-1; 10 bases are a match to TRBD1. Trimming removed 1 base from V and 2 bases from J; junction bases left unmatched: 4. This CDR3 contains 16 residues. Germline V gene sequence: CDR1 SGHTA, CDR2 FQGNSA. CDR3 nucleotides: TGTGCCAGCAGCTTAGGGACAGGGGGTTTTAACACTGAAGCTTTCTTT. Translating it yields CASSLGTGGFNTEAFF.

This clone was observed a handful of times. The chain combines TRBV6-5 with TRBJ1-3; 7 bases are shared with TRBD1. The V segment lost 7 bases and the J segment 0 bases; nucleotides outside the gene matches: 3. The CDR3 loop spans 14 amino acids. The germline V gene has CDR1 MNHEY and CDR2 SVGAGI. Here the CDR3 DNA reads TGTGCCAGCACCACAGGGGACTCTGGAAACACCATATATTTT. This encodes CASTTGDSGNTIYF.

V gene TRBV30 combines with J gene TRBJ2-1; D remains unclear. V lost 4 bases to trimming and J lost 4 bases, with 14 bases between them. CDR3 length equals 14 residues. Germline CDR1 reads GTSNPN; CDR2 reads SVGIG (reference sequence). CDR3 nucleotides: TGTGCCTGGAATACAGCCCATCCATACAATGAGCAGTTCTTC. It yields the protein CAWNTAHPYNEQFF. Full variable domain (remainder filled in from reference TRBV30 and TRBJ2-1): SQTIHQWPATLVQPVGSPLSLECTVEGTSNPNLYWYRQAAGRGLQLLFYSVGIGQISSEVPQNLSASRPQDRQFILSSKKLLLSDSGFYLCAWNTAHPYNEQFFGPGTRLTVL.

This clone was seen a few times. The chain links TRBV6-5 to TRBJ2-3, with 7 positions matching TRBD1. V shed 7 bases, J shed 6 bases, and the junction held 13 bases outside the gene matches. CDR1 and CDR2 (germline): MNHEY, SVGAGI. This CDR3 is 15 amino acids long. The CDR3 is CASKRDSSPVDTQYF. CDR3 nucleotides: TGTGCCAGCAAACGGGACAGTTCCCCCGTCGATACGCAGTATTTT.

CDR3: CASSGSGQGTNEKLFF. In DNA form, the CDR3 reads TGTGCCAGCAGTGGGTCTGGACAGGGAACTAATGAAAAACTGTTTTTT. The rearrangement uses TRBV6-1 and TRBJ1-4; 8 nucleotides match TRBD1. V trimming: 4 bases; J trimming: 1 base; junction bases outside the gene matches: 5. This CDR3 region has 16 residues. Germline CDR1 reads MNHNS; CDR2 reads SASEGT.

This clone occurred once. The chain recombines TRBV10-1 with TRBJ2-2; 13 bases are shared with TRBD2. The CDR3 has 16 amino acids. CDR1 and CDR2 (germline): WNHNN, SYGVQD (reference sequence). V shed 4 bases, J shed 3 bases, and the junction held 2 bases outside the gene matches. The CDR3 DNA reads as TGCGCCAGCAGTGGGACTAGCGGGAGTCACACCGGGGAGCTGTTTTTT. This sequence encodes CASSGTSGSHTGELFF.

The V call is TRBV5-8, the J call TRBJ1-1, with unresolved D. The germline V gene encodes CDR1 SGHTS and CDR2 YDEGEE. V was cut by 2 bases and J by 5 bases, with 4 bases left in between. This CDR3 contains 11 residues. This chain's CDR3 is CASSLQTEAFF. The CDR3 coding sequence is TGTGCCAGCAGCTTACAGACTGAAGCTTTCTTT.

The chain carries TRBV28 and TRBJ1-5; the D is unclear. V lost 8 bases to trimming and J lost 6 bases, with 14 bases between them. The germline V gene has CDR1 MDHEN and CDR2 SYDVKM. This CDR3 comprises 13 residues. CDR3 nucleotides: TGTGCCAGCGACCTTAAAGTGGGTCAGCCCCAGCATTTT. As protein: CASDLKVGQPQHF.

The V call is TRBV7-9, the J call TRBJ2-7; D is possibly TRBD2 (6 bases). Germline V gives CDR1 SEHNR, CDR2 FQNEAQ (reference sequence). The CDR3 has 16 residues. V was trimmed by 5 bases and J by 3 bases, leaving 20 bases between them. CDR3 nucleotides: TGTGCCAGCAGCACATCGGGTGGGCTAGCGAACTACGAGCAGTACTTC. Its protein is CASSTSGGLANYEQYF.

This clone was picked up one time. This chain uses TRBV4-1 with TRBJ1-1; unclear D gene. V gave up 2 bases and J gave up 5 bases, with 12 bases separating them. Looked up from germline, CDR1 is MGHRA and CDR2 is YSYEKL. The CDR3 is 14 residues long. The CDR3 region is CASSQTLPGTEAFF. The CDR3 nucleotides are TGCGCCAGCAGCCAAACCCTACCGGGGACTGAAGCTTTCTTT.